In its sample, the clone carrying this T cell receptor beta chain was seen a few times. Its antigen is currently unknown. TCRdb itself ran the PCR reads through MiXCR, one entry per CDR3 protein. Of more than 300,000 distinct CDR3 sequences listed, 20% to 25% were seen once; the top ten hold about 0.79%. The data originate from a study of molecular identifiers for immune sequencing clone quantification. General study results and limits: Single-cell amounts of spiked Jurkat TCR RNA were reportedly detectable among over 900,000 naive cells.

Naive CD8 libraries used roughly 17,000 to 1,000,000 sorted cells and 10%, 30% or 50% RNA. This CDR3 has 16 residues. In germline, CDR1 is SGHDT, CDR2 YYEEEE. V shed 0 bases, J shed 7 bases, and the junction held 3 bases outside the gene matches. The chain uses TRBV5-6 and TRBJ2-2; 13 nucleotides agree with TRBD2. The sequenced sample was naive CD8+ T cells from blood, with Jurkat cell RNA spiked in. Subset denoted: FACS-sorted CD8+CD4-CCR7+CD45RA+ naive T cells. The source of this sequence is a human donor in good health. Some libraries in this study had Jurkat cell RNA spiked in. Here the CDR3 DNA reads TGTGCCAGCAGCTTGGGACTAGCGGGAGGTATCGGGGAGCTGTTTTTT. Protein product: CASSLGLAGGIGELFF.